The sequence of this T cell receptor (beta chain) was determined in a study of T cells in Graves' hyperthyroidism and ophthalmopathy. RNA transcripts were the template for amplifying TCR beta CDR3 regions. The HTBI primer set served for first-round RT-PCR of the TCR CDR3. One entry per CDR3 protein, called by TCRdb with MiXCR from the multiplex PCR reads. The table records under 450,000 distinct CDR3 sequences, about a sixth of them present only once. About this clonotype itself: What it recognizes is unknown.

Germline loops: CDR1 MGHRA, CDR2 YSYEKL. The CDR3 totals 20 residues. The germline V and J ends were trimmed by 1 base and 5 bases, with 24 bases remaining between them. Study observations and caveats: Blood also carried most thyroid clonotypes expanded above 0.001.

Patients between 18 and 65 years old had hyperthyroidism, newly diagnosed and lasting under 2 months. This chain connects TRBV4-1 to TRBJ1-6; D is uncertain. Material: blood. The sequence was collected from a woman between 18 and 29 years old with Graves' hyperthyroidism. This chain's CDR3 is CASSQVVAGSRVQNNSPLHF. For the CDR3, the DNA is TGCGCCAGCAGCCAAGTGGTGGCGGGGTCCCGGGTCCAAAATAATTCACCCCTCCACTTT.